These T cell receptor beta chains were read from a single sample in a study of cytomegalovirus exposure and HLA in healthy donors. Profiled with immunoSEQ multiplex PCR; TCRdb holds only in-frame clones, not every one. The table lists about 120,000 clones, approximately 76% of them singletons, with about 29% in the top ten. The sample consisted of PBMCs. Receptors originate from a man aged 60 to 69 in good health and CMV-seropositive. Each CDR3 is given with its conserved first and last residue. The D gene is left open where the match is weak.

TRBJ1-2 - TRBV2 CASRVDSGYTF
TRBJ2-5 - TRBV2 CASSEGREETQYF
TRBJ1-4 TRBD1 TRBV2 CASILDRGGEKLFF
TRBJ2-7 - TRBV10-3 CAISTRDFPYEQYF
TRBJ1-6 - TRBV5-3 CARSPRGERHNSPLHF
TRBJ2-7 TRBD2 TRBV5-1 CASRFLAGETYEQYF
TRBJ1-4 TRBD1 TRBV14 CASSQEMTGGEKLFF
TRBJ2-7 - TRBV18 CASSPMQGPYEQYF
TRBJ1-2 TRBD1 TRBV30 CAWSLPGTGAGGYTF
TRBJ1-2 - TRBV9 CASSVGIGQAGDYGYTF
TRBJ2-3 TRBD1 TRBV5-1 CASSLVWGDRGEDTQYF
TRBJ1-1 - TRBV2 CASRPTVNTEAFF
TRBJ2-3 TRBD1 TRBV11-2 CASSTTGYADTQYF
TRBJ1-1 - TRBV6-5 CASGLPTEAFF
TRBJ2-2 TRBD2 TRBV10-3 CAISETRLAGEPGELFF
TRBJ2-7 - TRBV18 CASSVDSLSYEQYF
TRBJ1-5 - TRBV5-1 CASSSLGGNQPQHF
TRBJ2-1 TRBD1 TRBV7-7 CASSFGQAILNEQFF
TRBJ2-3 - TRBV5-1 CASSFRTPDTDTQYF
TRBJ1-1 - TRBV20-1 CSAVDTEAFF
TRBJ1-1 - TRBV2 CASSDVSRWTEAFF
TRBJ2-7 TRBD2 TRBV7-2 CASSPGPTSAYEQYF
TRBJ2-7 - TRBV6-5 CASSLRSSYEQYF
TRBJ1-1 - TRBV9 CASSMGHRNTEAFF
TRBJ2-7 - TRBV27 CASSWRGLNEQYF
TRBJ1-1 TRBD1 TRBV30 CAWSRKGQMNTEAFF
TRBJ2-2 - TRBV5-1 CASSDQGQGGELFF
TRBJ1-1 - TRBV7-3 CASSLTQGGTAFF
TRBJ2-5 - TRBV6-1 CASSSEGGRGTQYF
TRBJ1-6 TRBD1 TRBV10-3 CAISDGTGYSPLHF
TRBJ2-4 TRBD2 TRBV5-4 CASSIATSGVGGNIQYF
TRBJ2-3 - TRBV7-2 CASSRFDTQYF
TRBJ1-2 - TRBV6-6 CASSYSRDRGYTF
TRBJ1-3 - TRBV9 CASSGRVQGNTIYF
TRBJ1-5 TRBD1 TRBV7-8 CASSLVPPRGPENSNQPQHF
TRBJ2-7 - TRBV7-9 CASSLNVGQYEQYF
TRBJ2-7 TRBD2 TRBV7-8 CASTLAGTSSNEQYF
TRBJ1-3 - TRBV21-1 CASSKDVEDSRNTIYF
TRBJ1-6 - TRBV6-5 CASSPRRDNYSPLHF
TRBJ1-4 - TRBV11-2 CASSLSRGAPLLNEKLFF
TRBJ1-1 - TRBV29-1 CSVVPGNTEAFF
TRBJ1-4 - TRBV9 CASSPRAGINEKLFF
TRBJ1-6 TRBD1 TRBV5-1 CASSPTGQAYNSPLHF
TRBJ2-1 - TRBV21-1 CASSKVGTGGAFGQYNEQFF
TRBJ1-1 - TRBV18 CASSSLQGRTEAFF
TRBJ2-5 - TRBV5-5 CASSRGKETQYF
TRBJ2-3 - TRBV2 CASIRFEVPDTQYF
TRBJ1-1 TRBD1 TRBV7-9 CASSSLPRRGGRTEAFF
TRBJ2-7 - TRBV6-6 CASSYPGSSYEQYF
TRBJ2-7 TRBD2 TRBV18 CASSPSRWTSGRAYEQYF
TRBJ1-3 - TRBV5-4 CASSLGQGIHTGNTIYF